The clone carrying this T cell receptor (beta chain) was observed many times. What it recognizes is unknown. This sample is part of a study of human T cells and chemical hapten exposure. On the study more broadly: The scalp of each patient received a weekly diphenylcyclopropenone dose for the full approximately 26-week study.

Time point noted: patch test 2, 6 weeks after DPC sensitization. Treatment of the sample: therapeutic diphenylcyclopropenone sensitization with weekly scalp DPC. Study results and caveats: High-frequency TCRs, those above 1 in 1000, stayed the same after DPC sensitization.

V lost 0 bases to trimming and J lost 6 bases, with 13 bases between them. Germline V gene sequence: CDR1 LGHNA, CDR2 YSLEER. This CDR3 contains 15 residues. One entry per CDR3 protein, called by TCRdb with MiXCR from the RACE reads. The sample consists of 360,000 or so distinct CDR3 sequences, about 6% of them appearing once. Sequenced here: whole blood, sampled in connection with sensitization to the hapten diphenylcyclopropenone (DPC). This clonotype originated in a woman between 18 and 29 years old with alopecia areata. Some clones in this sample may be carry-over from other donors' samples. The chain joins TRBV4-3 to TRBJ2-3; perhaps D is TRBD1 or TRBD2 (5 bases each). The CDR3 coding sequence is TGCGCCAGCAGCCAAGATGAGACTAACAGGGATACGCAGTATTTT. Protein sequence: CASSQDETNRDTQYF.